Sequencing of this T cell receptor (beta chain) was carried out in a study of cytomegalovirus exposure and HLA in healthy donors. Study information: Most donors, less than 85% of approximately 400 genotyped, fell in the Caucasian-associated ancestry cluster. Study-wide findings and caveats: V- and J-gene trimming of TCR beta was linked (in a later analysis) to a missense DCLRE1C variant.

Germline lookup yields CDR1 LNHNV and CDR2 YYDKDF (reference sequence). Trimming cost V 0 bases and J 0 bases; bases outside gene matches: 5. The CDR3 has 16 residues. With respect to this clone: Its target is not known.

Use of 60 Vbeta and 13 Jbeta primers characterized the PCR. Clones were sequenced by immunoSEQ multiplex PCR, and TCRdb holds only the in-frame ones, with some missing. The sample includes 65,000 to 85,000 clones. This TCR came from a female donor in good health and CMV-seropositive. This chain connects TRBV15 to TRBJ2-7, with 7 bases aligning to TRBD1. The material sequenced was PBMCs. The CDR3 bases are TGTGCCACCAGCAGAGATCGGGACAGCAACTCCTACGAGCAGTACTTC. It yields the protein CATSRDRDSNSYEQYF.